This T cell receptor beta chain emerged from a study of beta chain features in type 1 diabetes. Study conclusions and caveats: Type 1 diabetes patients had moderately but significantly shorter TCRB CDR3s in all four CD4+ subsets. Still unanswered here is whether HLA type influences TCRB rearrangement.

The ends lost 5 bases at V and 1 base at J; junction bases unmatched: 7. This CDR3 spans 15 amino acids. CDR1 and CDR2 (germline): SEHNR, FQNEAQ (reference sequence). Sequenced material consisted of expressed TCRB transcripts (all of the isolated RNA was reverse transcribed). Here immunoSEQ multiplex PCR was the method, and the copy in TCRdb shows in-frame clones only, minus some. This table has hundreds of thousands of clones, over 11% appearing once. This clone was recorded a few times. As yet, its antigen is unknown. The gene calls are TRBV7-9 and TRBJ2-7, with TRBD2 identical over 8 bases. The sequence derives from a man between 18 and 35 years old with type 1 diabetes. The sample taken for sequencing was naive CD4+ T cells from blood. CDR3 loop: CASSRDGGASYEQYF. The CDR3 DNA is TGTGCCAGCAGCCGGGACGGGGGGGCGTCCTACGAGCAGTACTTC.